This entry describes one T cell receptor (beta chain). These data originate in a study of shared clonotypes between healthy human individuals. The CDR3 loop spans 16 amino acids. The germline gives CDR1 ENHRY, CDR2 SYGVKD. Trimming took 4 bases from V and 1 from J, leaving 17 bases between them. In the source study's methods: ImmunoSEQ yielded junction-only sequences lacking quality scores, so filtering differed. Profiled with immunoSEQ multiplex PCR; TCRdb holds only in-frame clones, not every one. V, J and clone size derive from that table, while D and trimming were established from the DNA sequence. The sample includes about 520,000 clones, roughly 80% seen only once; the top ten take roughly an eighth.

The TCR comes from a woman aged 40 to 50 in good health. Some clones in this sample may be carry-over from other donors' samples. The V gene is TRBV10-3, the J gene TRBJ2-7, with D perhaps matching TRBD1 (6 bases). Specimen: PBMCs. CDR3 nucleotide sequence: TGTGCCATCAGTGGAAGTCTCCGGGACACTTCCTACGAGCAGTACTTC. It codes for CAISGSLRDTSYEQYF.